This TCR beta chain is drawn from a study of control samples from healthy donors and cancer patients. The method was immunoSEQ multiplex PCR; TCRdb's version includes in-frame clones alone and lacks a portion of them. The data show approximately 110,000 clones, with 90% to 95% seen just once and 6% to 8% held by the top ten. Sample: blood. The TCR comes from a woman aged 18-29 years in good health.

DNA for the CDR3: TGTGCCAGCAGCTTAGCCGTTTTCGGGGGAAACTCCTACAATGAGCAGTTCTTC. Translated: CASSLAVFGGNSYNEQFF. V and J are TRBV7-9 and TRBJ2-1; D may be TRBD2 (6 bases). The CDR3 runs 18 residues. V was pared by 0 bases and J by 0 bases, with 15 bases between. CDR1 SEHNR and CDR2 FQNEAQ come from the germline V gene (reference sequence).